The sequence of this T cell receptor (beta chain) was determined in a study of CD8 T cells in ankylosing spondylitis. A note on this clonotype: The antigen is not known.

TCRdb fed the 5' RACE reads into MiXCR, producing one record per CDR3 protein. Found here are 450,000 or so distinct CDR3 sequences, 25% to 30% of them singletons; the top ten hold roughly 1%. Study-wide results and limits: The study identified a TCR beta motif of eight highly homologous variants that appeared characteristic of ankylosing spondylitis blood.

Germline assignment: CDR1 SGHRS and CDR2 YFSETQ. This CDR3 region has 12 residues. The ends were cut back, 6 bases at V and 6 bases at J, with 13 bases in the middle. The chain uses TRBV5-1 and TRBJ2-7, with D possibly matching TRBD1 (6 bases). This sequence was found in a male donor with ankylosing spondylitis. Input material: blood, either unsorted or a sorted T cell fraction (not recorded which). The CDR3 region has the DNA TGCGCCAGCACCCCAGGGGCCTGCGAGCAGTACGTC. This translates into CASTPGACEQYV.